These 8 T cell receptor beta chains originate from one sample sequenced in a study of naive and memory T cell subsets. Their antigens remain unidentified. Study observations and caveats: Especially in CD8 cells, naive repertoires contained a few larger clonotypes, possibly CD45RA-re-expressing memory cells.

The beta constant-region primer was an equimolar mix of two oligonucleotides covering TRBC1 and TRBC2. The ligated cDNA underwent four PCR rounds using SP2 and nested alpha and beta constant-region primers. TCRdb reanalysed the UMI-ligation and nested PCR reads using MiXCR and keeps one entry per CDR3 protein. The sample carries 120,000 to 150,000 distinct CDR3 sequences, 15% to 25% recorded once. Sequencing used naive CD8+ T cells from blood. The source is a human donor in good health.

This clonotype came up a few times. The chain links TRBV5-5 to TRBJ2-1; D might be TRBD2 (6 bases). With 3 bases removed from V and 0 bases from J, the gap between germline ends came to 10 bases. Germline V gene lookup returns CDR1 SGHKS and CDR2 YYEKEE (reference sequence). This CDR3 spans 15 amino acids. The CDR3 DNA reads TGTGCCAGCAGCTACCTGGAGGGCTCCTACAATGAGCAGTTCTTC. Amino acids: CASSYLEGSYNEQFF.

The rearrangement uses TRBV7-9 and TRBJ2-1; D not resolved. Trimming cost V 5 bases and J 2 bases, with 13 bases left between them. The germline V gene has CDR1 SEHNR and CDR2 FQNEAQ (reference sequence). CDR3 length: 15 amino acids. The CDR3: CASSPRVLPYNEQFF. CDR3 nucleotide sequence: TGTGCCAGCAGCCCGCGAGTGCTCCCCTACAATGAGCAGTTCTTC.

The chain recombines TRBV30 with TRBJ1-1, with D possibly matching TRBD1 (6 bases). Per the germline V gene, CDR1 is GTSNPN and CDR2 is SVGIG (reference sequence). V shed 4 bases and J shed 5 bases, with 14 bases lying between them. The length of the CDR3 is 13 residues. CDR3 amino acids: CAWTPGDWTEAFF. In nucleotides, the CDR3 is TGTGCCTGGACGCCAGGGGACTGGACTGAAGCTTTCTTT.

V and J are TRBV28 and TRBJ2-1; 13 bases line up with TRBD2. Germline V gene sequence: CDR1 MDHEN, CDR2 SYDVKM. The CDR3 extends over 16 amino acids. The V gene end was trimmed by 5 bases and the J gene end by 2 bases; junction bases not matched to a gene: 3. CDR3 protein: CASSPGLAGAYNEQFF. As DNA, the CDR3 is TGTGCCAGCAGTCCCGGACTAGCGGGAGCCTACAATGAGCAGTTCTTC.

This clonotype was counted between two and nine times. The chain carries TRBV20-1 and TRBJ2-1; D is unresolved. The V gene's germline CDR1 is DFQATT and CDR2 SNEGSKA (reference sequence). The CDR3 extends over 10 amino acids. V was trimmed by 5 bases and J by 4 bases, leaving 3 bases between them. The CDR3 here is CSALYNEQFF. CDR3 DNA sequence: TGCAGTGCTTTATACAATGAGCAGTTCTTC.

The table lists this clonotype with a few counts. This chain links TRBV11-2 with TRBJ2-3; D might be TRBD2 (7 bases). The V and J ends lost 1 base and 14 bases respectively, with 13 bases between them. Germline loops: CDR1 SGHAT, CDR2 FQNNGV. The CDR3 runs 12 residues. CDR3 in amino acids: CASSLGEGHPYF. CDR3 bases: TGTGCCAGCAGCTTAGGGGAGGGACATCCGTATTTT.

The V gene is TRBV12-3 or TRBV12-4, the J gene TRBJ2-3; possibly TRBD1 for D (6 bases). The germline V and J ends were trimmed by 5 bases and 4 bases, with 13 bases remaining between them. The CDR3 has 14 residues. CDR3 amino acids: CASSPYRVPDTQYF. The CDR3 DNA is TGTGCCAGCAGTCCCTACAGGGTTCCAGATACGCAGTATTTT.

This clonotype turned up a few times. The chain combines TRBV28 with TRBJ1-5; TRBD1 might be the D (5 bases). Per germline, CDR1 MDHEN and CDR2 SYDVKM. V was pared by 2 bases and J by 8 bases, with 16 bases between. The CDR3 loop spans 15 amino acids. CDR3 sequence: CASSLAGPRGEPQHF. The DNA of the CDR3 is TGTGCCAGCAGTTTAGCGGGACCGCGGGGGGAGCCCCAGCATTTT.